Below are 3 T cell receptor beta chains sequenced from a single sample in a study of shared clonotypes between healthy human individuals. TCRdb's table, derived via immunoSEQ multiplex PCR, lists solely in-frame clones and lacks some. Counted here are about 2.3 million clones, approximately 95% occurring once; the ten biggest clones make up 0.35% to 0.45%. The source material was naive CD4+ T cells from PBMCs. The subset here: CD45RA+ positively selected. These receptors all stem from a man aged 18-30 years in good health. Some clones in this sample may be carry-over from other donors' samples.

The genes are TRBV5-8 and TRBJ2-7; D gene uncertain. Germline CDR1 reads SGHTS; CDR2 reads YDEGEE. With 1 base removed from V and 3 bases from J, the gap between germline ends came to 8 bases. CDR3 size: 13 residues. The CDR3 reads CASSLMGNYEQYF. DNA of the CDR3: TGTGCCAGCAGCTTGATGGGAAACTACGAGCAGTACTTC.

The genes are TRBV10-2 and TRBJ2-7; TRBD2 aligns across 10 bases. Losses at the gene ends were 2 bases for V and 0 bases for J; bases not matched to a gene: 4. The CDR3 has 16 amino acids. Germline loops: CDR1 WSHSY, CDR2 SAAADI. The CDR3 DNA is TGCGCCAGCAGTGAGATTCGGACTAGCGGCTCCTACGAGCAGTACTTC. It yields the protein CASSEIRTSGSYEQYF.

V usage is TRBV5-1 and J usage is TRBJ1-2, with no clear D. Trimming left V 0 bases short and J 2 bases short, with 11 bases between. This CDR3 has 15 residues. The germline V gene has CDR1 SGHRS and CDR2 YFSETQ. The CDR3 is CASSLGQAENYGYTF. CDR3 sequence (DNA): TGCGCCAGCAGCTTGGGGCAGGCCGAAAACTATGGCTACACCTTC.